The clone carrying this T cell receptor (beta chain) showed up just a few times. V was shortened by 3 bases and J by 1 base, with 18 bases between the two germline ends. The CDR3 covers 17 residues. CDR1 is SGHTA, CDR2 FQGNSA, per germline. This sample was included in a study of blood T cells in healthy people across ages. PCR was performed a second time for 7 to 11 cycles using a sample-barcoded 5' primer and a J-beta primer mix. TCRdb redid the calling of the 5' RACE reads with MiXCR, one entry per CDR3 protein. This table holds about 1.1 million distinct CDR3 sequences, 30% to 40% found once. This sequence originates from a man between 18 and 35 years old in good health. The V and J genes are TRBV7-2 and TRBJ1-1, with D tentatively TRBD1 (5 bases). The sequencing input was blood. The CDR3 nucleotides are TGTGCCAGCAGCTTTCCCGGGGGGGGGATCCGGAACACTGAAGCTTTCTTT. It specifies CASSFPGGGIRNTEAFF.